These 2 T cell receptor beta chains were sequenced from one sample in a study of shared clonotypes between healthy human individuals (dated by TCRdb to between 2020 and 2021). Libraries were made using the immunoSEQ multiplex PCR assay. TCRdb obtained this table from immuneACCESS and retained in-frame rearrangements with V and J assigned. These tables miss some clones; where compared with another copy, unresolved V genes account for less than half of the shortfall, and the remainder is unexplained. Within this sample are 950,000 to 1,100,000 clones, with 70% to 80% of them counted one time only. About 1.5% of the sample comes from the top ten. The sequencing input was memory CD4+ T cells sorted from blood. The sample's cell subset or site label, decoded: CD45RA-negative fraction. These TCRs come from a man younger than 30 in good health.

This clone was counted between two and nine times. This chain uses TRBV6-6 with TRBJ2-3; no definite D call. Germline CDR1 reads MNHNY; CDR2 reads SVGAGI (reference sequence). This CDR3 region has 14 residues. V gave up 6 bases and J gave up 0 bases, with 10 bases separating them. CDR3 in DNA: TGTGCCAGCAGAACGGCAACTAGCACAGATACGCAGTATTTT. Encoded protein: CASRTATSTDTQYF.

This chain joins TRBV6-1 and TRBJ2-7, with 7 bases lining up with TRBD2. J lost 2 bases, V lost 0 bases, and 10 bases had no gene match. The CDR3 loop spans 17 amino acids. CDR1 and CDR2 from the germline V gene are MNHNS and SASEGT. DNA of the CDR3: TGTGCCAGCAGTGAAGCAACCCTGGGAGGGGTTACCTACGAGCAGTACTTC. It yields the protein CASSEATLGGVTYEQYF.